These T cell receptor beta chains were read from a single sample in a study of blood T cell repertoires in COVID-19. Repertoires were generated with immunoSEQ multiplex PCR, while TCRdb's copy carries only in-frame clones and drops some. The table records approximately 190,000 clones, nearly 90% of them present only once. Material: peripheral blood. All receptors come from a man in his fifties or sixties with active or convalescent COVID-19. Each CDR3 is given with its conserved first and last residue. D genes are given only for firm matches. Size values are once, few and many counts, or a class for expanded clones, and some rows have none.

j_gene: TRBJ2-2; d_gene: TRBD1; v_gene: TRBV11-2; abundance: .; CDR3nt: TGTGCCAGCAGCTCTAGGGACAGGTTGAACACCGGGGAGCTGTTTTTT; CDR3aa: CASSSRDRLNTGELFF
j_gene: TRBJ2-1; d_gene: TRBD2; v_gene: TRBV10-2; abundance: .; CDR3nt: TGCGCCAGCAAAACCCCGGGACTAGCGGGGGGGTCCGGTTACAATGAGCAGTTCTTC; CDR3aa: CASKTPGLAGGSGYNEQFF
j_gene: TRBJ2-4; d_gene: TRBD1; v_gene: TRBV7-9; abundance: .; CDR3nt: TGTGCCAGCAGCTTAGGGGCAGGGGGAAACATTCAGTACTTC; CDR3aa: CASSLGAGGNIQYF
j_gene: TRBJ1-4; d_gene: .; v_gene: TRBV11-2; abundance: .; CDR3nt: TGTGCCACCAAGACGGGGGGGGGCGAAGCCTGGTCTAATGAAAAACTGTTTTTT; CDR3aa: CATKTGGGEAWSNEKLFF
j_gene: TRBJ2-1; d_gene: .; v_gene: TRBV18; abundance: .; CDR3nt: TGTGCCAGCTCACCACGACAGAATGAGCAGTTCTTC; CDR3aa: CASSPRQNEQFF
j_gene: TRBJ1-2; d_gene: TRBD1; v_gene: TRBV19; abundance: .; CDR3nt: TGTGCCAGTAGTCCCAGGACAGGGGGCCATTTCGGGAGCTATGGCTACACCTTC; CDR3aa: CASSPRTGGHFGSYGYTF
j_gene: TRBJ2-5; d_gene: TRBD2; v_gene: TRBV3-1/TRBV3-2; abundance: .; CDR3nt: TGTGCCAGCAGCCCTAGCGGGGTGGAGACCCAGTACTTC; CDR3aa: CASSPSGVETQYF
j_gene: TRBJ2-3; d_gene: TRBD2; v_gene: TRBV5-1; abundance: .; CDR3nt: TGCGCCGCTAGGGGAGGGGCAAGCACAGATACGCAGTATTTT; CDR3aa: CAARGGASTDTQYF
j_gene: TRBJ1-1; d_gene: .; v_gene: TRBV11-2; abundance: .; CDR3nt: TGTGCCAGCAGCTTAGATCGTTCGTATGCTTTCTTT; CDR3aa: CASSLDRSYAFF
j_gene: TRBJ1-6; d_gene: .; v_gene: TRBV7-2; abundance: .; CDR3nt: TGTGCCAGCAGGAACAAGGGGTCCCTTAACTCACCCCTCCACTTT; CDR3aa: CASRNKGSLNSPLHF
j_gene: TRBJ1-1; d_gene: TRBD1; v_gene: TRBV29-1; abundance: .; CDR3nt: TGCAGCGTTCTGACAGGGTACACTGAAGCTTTCTTT; CDR3aa: CSVLTGYTEAFF
j_gene: TRBJ1-4; d_gene: .; v_gene: TRBV5-1; abundance: .; CDR3nt: TGCGCCAGCAGCTCCGGAGTTACTAATGAAAAACTGTTTTTT; CDR3aa: CASSSGVTNEKLFF
j_gene: TRBJ2-7; d_gene: .; v_gene: TRBV20-1; abundance: .; CDR3nt: TGCAGTGCTAGTCCGGGGGTCAACGAGCAGTACTTC; CDR3aa: CSASPGVNEQYF
j_gene: TRBJ2-6; d_gene: .; v_gene: TRBV9; abundance: .; CDR3nt: TGTGCCAGCAGCGGAGGGGGAACTGGGGCCAACGTCCTGACTTTC; CDR3aa: CASSGGGTGANVLTF
j_gene: TRBJ2-2; d_gene: .; v_gene: TRBV10-2; abundance: .; CDR3nt: TGCGCCAGCAGTGATCCCCGCGGCGGACTCTTGGACACCGGGGAGCTGTTTTTT; CDR3aa: CASSDPRGGLLDTGELFF
j_gene: TRBJ2-7; d_gene: .; v_gene: TRBV27; abundance: .; CDR3nt: TGTGCCAGCAGGAGGGGGGGCCAATTCTACGAGCAGTACTTC; CDR3aa: CASRRGGQFYEQYF
j_gene: TRBJ1-4; d_gene: .; v_gene: TRBV7-9; abundance: .; CDR3nt: TGTGCCAGCAGCTCACATTGGACAGTCTTTACAACTAATGAAAAACTGTTTTTT; CDR3aa: CASSSHWTVFTTNEKLFF
j_gene: TRBJ1-3; d_gene: TRBD1; v_gene: TRBV5-1; abundance: .; CDR3nt: TGCGCCAGCAGCCCCGGCGGGACAGGGGTTGGAAACACCATATATTTT; CDR3aa: CASSPGGTGVGNTIYF
j_gene: TRBJ2-7; d_gene: TRBD2; v_gene: TRBV7-9; abundance: once; CDR3nt: TGTGCCAGCAGCTTAGGAGCGGGGGGGCCCGAGCAGTACTTC; CDR3aa: CASSLGAGGPEQYF
j_gene: TRBJ1-5; d_gene: .; v_gene: TRBV6-5; abundance: .; CDR3nt: TGTGCCTCATCTAAGGAGCCCGACGGACAGCCCCAGCATTTT; CDR3aa: CASSKEPDGQPQHF
j_gene: TRBJ1-1; d_gene: .; v_gene: TRBV14; abundance: .; CDR3nt: TGTGCCAGCAGCCACAGTGGGAACACTGAAGCTTTCTTT; CDR3aa: CASSHSGNTEAFF
j_gene: TRBJ1-3; d_gene: TRBD1; v_gene: TRBV6-5; abundance: .; CDR3nt: TGTGCCACCAACAGGGGAAGATCTGGAAACACCATATATTTT; CDR3aa: CATNRGRSGNTIYF
j_gene: TRBJ2-2; d_gene: .; v_gene: TRBV6-5; abundance: .; CDR3nt: TGTGCCAGCAGTCCCCCCCCGGGGGGGGAGCTGTTTTTT; CDR3aa: CASSPPPGGELFF
j_gene: TRBJ2-2; d_gene: .; v_gene: TRBV25-1; abundance: .; CDR3nt: TGTGCCAGCAGCGATACGAGGGGGGGCCGAACCGGGGAGCTGTTTTTT; CDR3aa: CASSDTRGGRTGELFF
j_gene: TRBJ1-1; d_gene: TRBD1; v_gene: TRBV11-2; abundance: few; CDR3nt: TGTGCCAGCAGCTTTAGACAGGGTATATTGGAAGCTTTCTTT; CDR3aa: CASSFRQGILEAFF
j_gene: TRBJ1-5; d_gene: .; v_gene: TRBV6-1; abundance: once; CDR3nt: TGTGCCAGCAGTGAATTTCAGGGTAGCAATCAGCCCCAGCATTTT; CDR3aa: CASSEFQGSNQPQHF
j_gene: TRBJ2-1; d_gene: .; v_gene: TRBV4-2; abundance: .; CDR3nt: TGTGCCAGCAGCCAAGTGGCGTCGGGAGCTCCCGAGCAGTTCTTC; CDR3aa: CASSQVASGAPEQFF
j_gene: TRBJ2-5; d_gene: TRBD1; v_gene: TRBV5-1; abundance: few; CDR3nt: TGCGCCAGCAGCTTGCCCAGGGGGCAACAAGAGACCCAGTACTTC; CDR3aa: CASSLPRGQQETQYF
j_gene: TRBJ2-7; d_gene: TRBD2; v_gene: TRBV10-3; abundance: .; CDR3nt: TGTGCCATCAGTGGAAGGGAGGGGGAGCAGTACTTC; CDR3aa: CAISGREGEQYF
j_gene: TRBJ1-2; d_gene: .; v_gene: TRBV20-1; abundance: .; CDR3nt: TGCAGTGCTAGTGTATCGGGGAACTATGGCTACACCTTC; CDR3aa: CSASVSGNYGYTF
j_gene: TRBJ1-5; d_gene: .; v_gene: TRBV19; abundance: once; CDR3nt: TGTGCCAGCCGCCTGGGGGCCGCCAATCAGCCCCAGCATTTT; CDR3aa: CASRLGAANQPQHF
j_gene: TRBJ2-5; d_gene: TRBD1; v_gene: TRBV18; abundance: once; CDR3nt: TGTGCCAGCTCACCCCAAGGACAGGGTGCAGGGGAGACCCAGTACTTC; CDR3aa: CASSPQGQGAGETQYF
j_gene: TRBJ1-2; d_gene: TRBD1; v_gene: TRBV7-8; abundance: .; CDR3nt: TGTGCCAGCAGTAGCACGGCAGGGGGCGAATATGGCTACACCTTC; CDR3aa: CASSSTAGGEYGYTF
j_gene: TRBJ1-5; d_gene: .; v_gene: TRBV3-1/TRBV3-2; abundance: few; CDR3nt: TGTGCCAGCAGCCAAACCAGAAATCAGCCCCAGCATTTT; CDR3aa: CASSQTRNQPQHF
j_gene: TRBJ2-5; d_gene: .; v_gene: TRBV7-3; abundance: once; CDR3nt: TGTGCCAGCAGCTTAAACGGGGGTACCTCTGGGACCCAGTACTTC; CDR3aa: CASSLNGGTSGTQYF
j_gene: TRBJ1-2; d_gene: TRBD1; v_gene: TRBV2; abundance: .; CDR3nt: TGTGCCAGCAGCGACCCGGGACAGGGTGATGGCTACACCTTC; CDR3aa: CASSDPGQGDGYTF
j_gene: TRBJ2-7; d_gene: TRBD1; v_gene: TRBV6-5; abundance: .; CDR3nt: TGTGCCAGCAGTACCGCCGGGACAGGAATCGAGTTC; CDR3aa: CASSTAGTGIEF
j_gene: TRBJ2-7; d_gene: TRBD1; v_gene: TRBV10-1; abundance: .; CDR3nt: TGCGCCAGCAGTGAGAGACAGGGGGCTGGCGAGCAGTACTTC; CDR3aa: CASSERQGAGEQYF
j_gene: TRBJ1-6; d_gene: .; v_gene: TRBV10-3; abundance: .; CDR3nt: TGTGCCATCAGTGAGTCCTGGGCCAAGTCACCCCTCCACTTT; CDR3aa: CAISESWAKSPLHF
j_gene: TRBJ2-1; d_gene: TRBD2; v_gene: TRBV27; abundance: .; CDR3nt: TGTGCCAGCAGTCCAAGGGGACTAGCCGGGGGCAATGAGCAGTTCTTC; CDR3aa: CASSPRGLAGGNEQFF
j_gene: TRBJ2-1; d_gene: .; v_gene: TRBV5-6; abundance: .; CDR3nt: TGTGCCAGCAGCTTGGGAAAAGCGCTTGAGCAGTTCTTC; CDR3aa: CASSLGKALEQFF
j_gene: TRBJ1-1; d_gene: .; v_gene: TRBV6-5; abundance: .; CDR3nt: TGTGCCAGCAGTTATTCGGGGTTGGGCACTGAAGCTTTCTTT; CDR3aa: CASSYSGLGTEAFF
j_gene: TRBJ2-3; d_gene: .; v_gene: TRBV3-1/TRBV3-2; abundance: .; CDR3nt: TGTGCCAGCAGCCAAGCGAGTGATACGCAGTATTTT; CDR3aa: CASSQASDTQYF
j_gene: TRBJ1-2; d_gene: TRBD1; v_gene: TRBV5-1; abundance: .; CDR3nt: TGCGCCAGCAAGGAGACAGGGGGCTATGGCTACACCTTC; CDR3aa: CASKETGGYGYTF
j_gene: TRBJ1-4; d_gene: .; v_gene: TRBV19; abundance: .; CDR3nt: TGTGCCACTGCCACAGGGATCGGTGAAAAACTGTTTTTT; CDR3aa: CATATGIGEKLFF